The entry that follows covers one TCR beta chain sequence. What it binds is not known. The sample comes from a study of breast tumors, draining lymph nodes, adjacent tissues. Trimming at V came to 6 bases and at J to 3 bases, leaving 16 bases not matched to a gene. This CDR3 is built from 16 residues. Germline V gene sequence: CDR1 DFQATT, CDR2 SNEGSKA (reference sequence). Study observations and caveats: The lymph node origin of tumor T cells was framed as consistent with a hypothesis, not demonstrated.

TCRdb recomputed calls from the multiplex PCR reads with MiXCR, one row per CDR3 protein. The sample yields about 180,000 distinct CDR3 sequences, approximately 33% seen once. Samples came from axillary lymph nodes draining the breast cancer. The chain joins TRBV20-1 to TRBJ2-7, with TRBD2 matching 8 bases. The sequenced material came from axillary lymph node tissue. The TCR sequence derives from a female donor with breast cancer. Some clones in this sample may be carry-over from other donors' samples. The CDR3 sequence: CSASGSAGGRIYEQYF. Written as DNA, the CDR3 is TGCAGTGCCAGCGGTTCGGCGGGGGGAAGGATCTACGAGCAGTACTTC.